The clone carrying this T cell receptor beta chain was counted ten times or more. Its antigen is undetermined. CDR1 and CDR2 (germline): SGHAT, FQNNGV. V shed 5 bases and J shed 2 bases, with 13 bases lying between them. This CDR3 contains 14 residues. According to the study, TCR beta libraries were built with iRepertoire HTBI primers and CDR3-region Arm-PCR. Using its own MiXCR run on the multiplex PCR reads, TCRdb lists one record per CDR3 protein. The sample carries about 560,000 distinct CDR3 sequences, around 15% recorded once. Stated time point: newly diagnosed GD, antithyroid drugs for less than 3 months. Generation of the TCR library employed RNA extracted from PBMCs. Under American Thyroid Association guidelines, Graves' disease was diagnosed. This sample stems from a study of regulatory T cells in long-lasting Graves disease. General study findings and limits: Sample size was small, which may have lowered accuracy. Patients with persistent disease shared some 2,900 public clonotypes, outpacing the approximately 920 shared by new patients. Favored usage of TRBV28, TRBJ1-2 and TRBJ2-5 was recorded in persistent disease.

The data also belong to a second study, concerning T cells in Graves' hyperthyroidism and ophthalmopathy.

The starting material was peripheral blood mononuclear cells (PBMCs), obtained at new diagnosis, from a patient treated with antithyroid drugs. V usage is TRBV11-2 and J usage is TRBJ2-7, with D perhaps assigned TRBD1 or TRBD2 (5 bases each). The TCR originated in a man between 18 and 35 years old with Graves disease. The CDR3 DNA follows: TGTGCCAGCAGCCCCGGGGCAGCGGCCTACGAGCAGTACTTC. This translates into CASSPGAAAYEQYF.